Reported below is one T cell receptor beta chain. These data are taken from a study of technical replicates of blood from a handful of donors. TCRdb's copy holds only in-frame clones and misses some; the assay was immunoSEQ multiplex PCR. The table has around 68,000 clones, about 97% seen once. V lost 1 base, J lost 9 bases, and 5 bases stayed unmatched. Germline loops: CDR1 GTSNPN, CDR2 SVGIG (reference sequence). The CDR3 runs 12 residues. The sequenced material came from T cells isolated from PBMCs. The chain links TRBV30 to TRBJ2-7; 8 bases fit TRBD1. The source is a human donor in good health. CDR3 bases: TGTGCCTGGAGTGCGACCGGACAGGGGCAGTACTTC. It yields the protein CAWSATGQGQYF.